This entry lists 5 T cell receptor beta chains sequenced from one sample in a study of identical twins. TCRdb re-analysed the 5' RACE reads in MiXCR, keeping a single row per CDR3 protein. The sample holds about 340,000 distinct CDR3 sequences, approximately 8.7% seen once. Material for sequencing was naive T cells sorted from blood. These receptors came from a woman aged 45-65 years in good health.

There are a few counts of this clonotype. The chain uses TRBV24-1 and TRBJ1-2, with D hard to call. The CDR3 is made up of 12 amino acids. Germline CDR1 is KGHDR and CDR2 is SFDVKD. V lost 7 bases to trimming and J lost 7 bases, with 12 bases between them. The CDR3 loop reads CATRDGVGGYTF. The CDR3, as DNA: TGTGCCACCAGGGATGGGGTTGGTGGCTACACCTTC.

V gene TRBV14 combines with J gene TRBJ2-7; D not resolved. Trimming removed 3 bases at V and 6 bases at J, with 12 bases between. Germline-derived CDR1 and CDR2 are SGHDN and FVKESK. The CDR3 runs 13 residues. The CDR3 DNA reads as TGTGCCAGCAGCCAGGAAAACTTGATCGAGCAGTACTTC. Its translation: CASSQENLIEQYF.

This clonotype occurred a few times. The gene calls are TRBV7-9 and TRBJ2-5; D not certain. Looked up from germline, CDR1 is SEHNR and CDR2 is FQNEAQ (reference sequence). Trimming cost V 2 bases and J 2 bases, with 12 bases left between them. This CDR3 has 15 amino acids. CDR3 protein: CASSLLGPPQETQYF. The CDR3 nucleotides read TGTGCCAGCAGCTTACTGGGCCCCCCTCAAGAGACCCAGTACTTC.

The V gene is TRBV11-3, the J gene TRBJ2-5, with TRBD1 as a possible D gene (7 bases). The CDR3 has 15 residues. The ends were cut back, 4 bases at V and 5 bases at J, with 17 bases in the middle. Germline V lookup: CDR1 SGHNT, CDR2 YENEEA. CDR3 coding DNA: TGTGCCAGCAGCTCAAGACAGGGAGGTAGTGAGACCCAGTACTTC. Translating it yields CASSSRQGGSETQYF.

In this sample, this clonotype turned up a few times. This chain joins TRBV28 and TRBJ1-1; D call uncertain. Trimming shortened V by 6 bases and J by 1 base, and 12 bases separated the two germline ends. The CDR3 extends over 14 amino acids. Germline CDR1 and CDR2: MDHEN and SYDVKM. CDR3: CASSRPRRNTEAFF. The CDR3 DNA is TGTGCCAGCAGCCGCCCGAGGCGGAACACTGAAGCTTTCTTT.